These 14 T cell receptor beta chains were sequenced from one sample in a study of cytomegalovirus exposure and HLA in healthy donors. The PCR had 60 Vbeta and 13 Jbeta primers. TCRdb's copy holds only in-frame clones and misses some; the assay was immunoSEQ multiplex PCR. The sample lists 90,000 to 140,000 clones, 75% to 85% seen once, with 2.1% in the top ten. Sequencing input: PBMCs. The origin of the receptors is a young man in good health and CMV-seronegative.

The chain links TRBV10-3 to TRBJ1-1, with D possibly matching TRBD1 (6 bases). V was trimmed by 7 bases and J by 6 bases, leaving 9 bases between them. This CDR3 contains 11 residues. Germline lookup yields CDR1 ENHRY and CDR2 SYGVKD. CDR3 in DNA: TGTGCCATCACTCAGGGGTCTGAAGCTTTCTTT. Translation: CAITQGSEAFF.

There are a few counts of this clone. The chain links TRBV6-6 to TRBJ1-4, with no clear D. The CDR3 is 14 amino acids. V lost 1 base and J 7 bases, leaving 10 bases between the germline ends. The germline gives CDR1 MNHNY, CDR2 SVGAGI (reference sequence). The CDR3 bases are TGTGCCAGCAGTTACTTGAGGGTGGGTGAAAAACTGTTTTTT. Translating gives CASSYLRVGEKLFF.

This chain connects TRBV5-6 to TRBJ2-5, with 10 nucleotides matching TRBD1. Trimming cost V 4 bases and J 4 bases; bases outside gene matches: 16. This CDR3 is built from 18 residues. Germline V gene lookup returns CDR1 SGHDT and CDR2 YYEEEE. The CDR3 sequence is CASSRLSTRDRGRETQYF. In DNA, the CDR3 is TGTGCCAGCAGCCGTCTCTCCACTCGGGACAGGGGACGAGAGACCCAGTACTTC.

A few counts support this clone. The rearrangement joins TRBV5-8 to TRBJ2-7; D is possibly TRBD2 (6 bases). The CDR3 extends over 12 amino acids. V lost 4 bases to trimming and J lost 3 bases, with 8 bases between them. In germline, CDR1 is SGHTS, CDR2 YDEGEE. The CDR3 is CASSPDYYEQYF. The CDR3 DNA follows: TGTGCCAGCAGCCCGGACTACTACGAGCAGTACTTC.

The genes are TRBV7-9 and TRBJ2-7, with D possibly matching TRBD1 (7 bases). V lost 6 bases and J lost 0, with 15 bases in between. Germline V lookup: CDR1 SEHNR, CDR2 FQNEAQ (reference sequence). This CDR3 spans 15 amino acids. In nucleotides, the CDR3 is TGTGCCAGCAGGGAGGGGACAGAGAGCTCCTACGAGCAGTACTTC. Its translation is CASREGTESSYEQYF.

This chain joins TRBV6-1 and TRBJ2-2, with a tentative D call TRBD1 (6 bases). This CDR3 is built from 14 residues. V lost 7 bases, J lost 7 bases, and 16 bases lay in between. Germline values: CDR1 MNHNS, CDR2 SASEGT. The CDR3 DNA reads TGTGCCAGCACCAGGGGAGAGGGGAGCGGGGAGCTGTTTTTT. Translating gives CASTRGEGSGELFF.

The V and J genes are TRBV28 and TRBJ2-5; TRBD1 is a possible D gene (5 bases). Per the germline V gene, CDR1 is MDHEN and CDR2 is SYDVKM. This CDR3 is built from 14 residues. Trimming left V 4 bases short and J 5 bases short, with 14 bases between. The CDR3 coding sequence is TGTGCCAGCAGTTACCAAGGGGCACGGGAGACCCAGTACTTC. Its protein product is CASSYQGARETQYF.

The V and J genes are TRBV21-1 and TRBJ2-7; no DNA check was done on the table's D call, TRBD2. TRBV21-1 constitutes a pseudogene. This CDR3 has 15 amino acids. CDR3 nucleotide sequence: TGTGCCAGCAGCAAAGCATCTAGCTCCCGCTACGAGCAGTACTTC. Translated, it gives CASSKASSSRYEQYF.

The chain uses TRBV9 and TRBJ2-1; 11 bases fit TRBD2. The germline V gene has CDR1 SGDLS and CDR2 YYNGEE. The V and J ends lost 3 bases and 4 bases, in that order; junction bases with no gene match: 3. The CDR3 has 15 residues. CDR3 bases: TGTGCCAGCAGCGCAGGACTAGCGGGTTACAATGAGCAGTTCTTC. This gives the protein CASSAGLAGYNEQFF. Variable domain in full (rest from reference TRBV9 and TRBJ2-1): DSGVTQTPKHLITATGQRVTLRCSPRSGDLSVYWYQQSLDQGLQFLIQYYNGEERAKGNILERFSAQQFPDLHSELNLSSLELGDSALYFCASSAGLAGYNEQFFGPGTRLTVL.

The chain couples TRBV20-1 to TRBJ2-7; maybe TRBD1 (5 bases). V lost 1 base, J lost 5 bases, and 6 bases lay in between. The CDR3 loop spans 11 amino acids. CDR1 DFQATT and CDR2 SNEGSKA come from the germline V gene (reference sequence). Here the CDR3 reads CSARGGNEQYF. Written as DNA, the CDR3 is TGCAGTGCTAGAGGGGGCAACGAGCAGTACTTC.

The chain carries TRBV2 and TRBJ2-5, with 9 positions matching TRBD1. CDR1 is SNHLY and CDR2 is FYNNEI in the germline V gene. The V gene end was trimmed by 6 bases and the J gene end by 5 bases; junction bases not matched to a gene: 4. The CDR3 covers 13 residues. The chain's CDR3 is CASRTGGYETQYF. In DNA form, the CDR3 reads TGTGCCAGCAGGACAGGGGGTTATGAGACCCAGTACTTC.

The chain carries TRBV29-1 and TRBJ2-7; 9 bases line up with TRBD1. V shed 5 bases and J 0 bases; nucleotides not matched to a gene: 5. There are 14 residues in the CDR3. CDR1 is SQVTM and CDR2 is ANQGSEA in the germline V gene. DNA for the CDR3: TGCAGCGTTTACCGGACAGGGGCCTCCTACGAGCAGTACTTC. Translated: CSVYRTGASYEQYF.

The rearrangement joins TRBV11-3 to TRBJ2-1, with 10 nucleotides matching TRBD2. The CDR3 runs to 15 residues. Unmatched junction bases numbered 5, after V lost 2 bases and J lost 7 bases. Germline values: CDR1 SGHNT, CDR2 YENEEA. The CDR3 nucleotides read TGTGCCAGCAGCTTACTCCCGGGACTAGCGAATGAGCAGTTCTTC. It encodes CASSLLPGLANEQFF.

The CDR3: CASSLEGGTTYGYTF. CDR3 sequence (DNA): TGTGCCAGCAGCTTGGAAGGTGGCACTACCTATGGCTACACCTTC. V and J are TRBV5-4 and TRBJ1-2; D gene unclear. V gave up 0 bases and J gave up 4 bases, with 13 bases separating them. The CDR3 is 15 residues long. Germline values: CDR1 SGHNT, CDR2 YYREEE (reference sequence).